This paragraph covers one T cell receptor beta chain sequence. This specimen belongs to a study of STAT5B mutations in CD4+ large granular lymphocyte leukemia. The germline V and J ends were trimmed by 5 bases and 8 bases, with 15 bases remaining between them. Germline assignment: CDR1 GTSNPN and CDR2 SVGIG (reference sequence). This CDR3 has 12 amino acids. The assay was run at survey level. The method was immunoSEQ multiplex PCR; TCRdb's version includes in-frame clones alone and lacks a portion of them. Of under 50,000 clones listed, roughly 80% were seen once; the top ten hold 0.3% to 0.45%. V and J are TRBV30 and TRBJ1-2; D call uncertain. What was sequenced was CD4+ T cells from blood buffy coats. The source of this sequence is a human donor in good health. The CDR3: CAWAGRASGYTF. The CDR3, as DNA: TGTGCCTGGGCAGGCAGAGCGAGCGGCTACACCTTC.